This paragraph covers one T cell receptor beta chain sequence. Profiled with immunoSEQ multiplex PCR; TCRdb holds only in-frame clones, not every one. The data contain over 60,000 clones, 70% to 90% of them singletons. Germline lookup yields CDR1 SGHTA and CDR2 FQGNSA. Trimming stripped 8 bases from V and 1 base from J, with 6 bases between. CDR3 length equals 12 residues. This sample was taken from a study of control samples from healthy donors and cancer patients. The specimen sequenced was PBMCs. The chain is built from TRBV7-2 and TRBJ1-5; D not certain. The clonotype was recovered from a woman aged 60-75 years with head and neck cancer. In nucleotides, the CDR3 is TGTGCCAGCGGGATAAGCAATCAGCCCCAGCATTTT. It yields the protein CASGISNQPQHF.